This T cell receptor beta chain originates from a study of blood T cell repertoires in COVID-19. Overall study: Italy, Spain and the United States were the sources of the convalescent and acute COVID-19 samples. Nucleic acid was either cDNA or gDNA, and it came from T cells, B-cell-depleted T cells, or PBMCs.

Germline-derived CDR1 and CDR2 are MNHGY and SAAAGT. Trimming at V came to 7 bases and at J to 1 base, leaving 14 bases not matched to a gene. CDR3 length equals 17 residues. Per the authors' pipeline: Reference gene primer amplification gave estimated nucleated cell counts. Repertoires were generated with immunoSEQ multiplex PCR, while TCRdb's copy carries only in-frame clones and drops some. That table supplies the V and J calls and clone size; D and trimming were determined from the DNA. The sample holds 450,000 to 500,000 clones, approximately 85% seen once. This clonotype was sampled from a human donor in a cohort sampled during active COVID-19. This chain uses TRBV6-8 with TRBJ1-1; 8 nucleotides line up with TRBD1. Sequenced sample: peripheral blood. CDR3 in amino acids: CASNRQGPPVKNTEAFF. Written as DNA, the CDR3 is TGTGCCAGCAATCGACAGGGGCCCCCCGTAAAGAACACTGAAGCTTTCTTT.